This TCR beta chain is from a study of radiotherapy plus CTLA-4 blockade in lung cancer. Points from the study as a whole: Some TCR clones had been derived from tumors. These clones expanded in peripheral blood after radiotherapy plus ipilimumab. Response was reportedly best predicted by early blood T cell clone dynamics, with interferon-beta.

Sequenced by immunoSEQ multiplex PCR; TCRdb stores in-frame clones only, minus some. The data show roughly 70,000 clones, about nine tenths seen once. The ends were cut back, 6 bases at V and 1 base at J, with 9 bases in the middle. Per germline, CDR1 MNHEY and CDR2 SVGAGI. The CDR3 spans 13 residues. This clone was counted a single time. The antigen remains undetermined. The chain links TRBV6-5 to TRBJ1-2; a weak D match, TRBD1 (6 bases). The TCR originated in a human donor with non-small cell lung cancer that progressed on radiotherapy plus ipilimumab. The specimen was peripheral blood, collected from a patient treated with radiotherapy plus ipilimumab. This chain's CDR3 is CASSRTDNYGYTF. The CDR3 nucleotides are TGTGCCAGCAGCCGGACAGATAACTATGGCTACACCTTC.